Listed here are 17 T cell receptor beta chains from one sample, sequenced in a study of regulatory T cells in long-lasting Graves disease. Time point specified: newly diagnosed GD, antithyroid drugs for less than 3 months. The TCR library was prepared using RNA isolated from PBMCs. Relying on iRepertoire HTBI primers and Arm-PCR of CDR3 regions, the team built TCR beta libraries. One entry per CDR3 protein results from TCRdb running MiXCR on the multiplex PCR reads. The repertoire consists of about 320,000 distinct CDR3 sequences, with about a sixth occurring once and the leading ten covering about 36%. The sample in question was peripheral blood mononuclear cells (PBMCs), obtained at new diagnosis, from a patient treated with antithyroid drugs. These receptors came from a female donor with Graves disease.

This clonotype was observed a few times. The genes are TRBV5-4 and TRBJ1-2; TRBD1 agrees at 7 bases. Germline V gene data show CDR1 as SGHNT and CDR2 as YYREEE (reference sequence). Germline trimming cut 2 bases from V and 10 bases from J; bases unmatched to any gene: 11. The CDR3 length is 14 residues. The CDR3: CASSLRRQGEVYTF. The DNA of the CDR3 is TGTGCCAGCAGCTTAAGGCGCCAGGGGGAGGTCTACACCTTC.

V is TRBV2 and J is TRBJ2-5, with 16 bases that match TRBD2. Germline assignment: CDR1 SNHLY and CDR2 FYNNEI. This CDR3 region has 18 residues. V dropped 6 bases and J dropped 1; count of bases not matched to a gene: 8. CDR3 bases: TGTGCCAGCAGCGAGGGACTAGCGGGAGGGCGGCCCCAAGAGACCCAGTACTTC. Translation gives CASSEGLAGGRPQETQYF.

Ten or more counts support this clonotype. This chain links TRBV15 with TRBJ2-1, with D perhaps matching TRBD1 or TRBD2 (5 bases each). The ends were cut back, 1 base at V and 5 bases at J, with 18 bases in the middle. CDR3 length: 17 amino acids. Per the germline V gene, CDR1 is LNHNV and CDR2 is YYDKDF (reference sequence). The CDR3 here is CATSRVGAREAHNEQFF. CDR3 DNA sequence: TGTGCCACCAGCAGAGTAGGGGCCCGGGAAGCCCACAATGAGCAGTTCTTC.

This clonotype was found many times. This sequence joins TRBV12-3 or TRBV12-4 and TRBJ2-3, with D uncertain. The CDR3 is made up of 15 amino acids. V lost 1 base to trimming and J lost 0 bases, with 8 bases between them. The CDR3 DNA sequence: TGTGCCAGCAGTTTAGGGCCAGGTAGCACAGATACGCAGTATTTT. Translation: CASSLGPGSTDTQYF.

This chain joins TRBV28 and TRBJ1-2; 10 nucleotides match TRBD1. V lost 4 bases, J lost 2 bases, and 7 bases stayed unmatched. There are 16 residues in the CDR3. Germline CDR1 and CDR2: MDHEN and SYDVKM. The CDR3 loop reads CASSSAPGQGNYGYTF. CDR3 bases: TGTGCCAGCAGTTCCGCACCGGGACAGGGGAACTATGGCTACACCTTC.

This clonotype was detected many times. The V gene is TRBV14, the J gene TRBJ2-6, with D possibly TRBD1 on 6 matching bases. Germline loops: CDR1 SGHDN, CDR2 FVKESK. The V end lost 1 base, the J end lost 10 bases, and 17 bases lay between the germline ends. The CDR3 covers 16 residues. The CDR3 region is CASSQVSRGQRNVLTF. In DNA form, the CDR3 reads TGTGCCAGCAGCCAAGTTTCTCGCGGACAGAGGAACGTCCTGACTTTC.

With respect to this clonotype: This sequence is one base from a far larger clone and is likely a read error. V and J are TRBV12-3 or TRBV12-4 and TRBJ2-1; a possible D gene is TRBD2 (5 bases). V was trimmed by 7 bases and J by 10 bases, leaving 23 bases between them. The CDR3 consists of 15 residues. CDR3 region: CASTALPGSSYEQFF. Written as DNA, the CDR3 is TGTGCCAGCACAGCCTTGCCGGGGAGCTCCTACGAGCAGTTCTTC.

This clonotype was seen repeatedly, ten times or more. V is TRBV5-4 and J is TRBJ2-1; the match to TRBD2 covers 7 bases. The CDR3 runs to 15 residues. Germline CDR1 SGHNT, CDR2 YYREEE (reference sequence). The V and J ends lost 1 base and 8 bases, in that order; junction bases with no gene match: 9. CDR3 loop: CASSLMGGSDHEQFF. The CDR3 DNA sequence: TGTGCCAGCAGCTTGATGGGCGGGAGTGACCATGAGCAGTTCTTC. The variable domain in full, with the rest retrieved from reference TRBV5-4 and TRBJ2-1, is ETGVTQSPTHLIKTRGQQVTLRCSSQSGHNTVSWYQQALGQGPQFIFQYYREEENGRGNFPPRFSGLQFPNYSSELNVNALELDDSALYLCASSLMGGSDHEQFFGPGTRLTVL.

The V call is TRBV29-1, the J call TRBJ1-2; the D gene is possibly TRBD1 (6 bases). Looked up from germline, CDR1 is SQVTM and CDR2 is ANQGSEA. The CDR3 consists of 14 residues. V lost 1 base to trimming and J lost 3 bases, with 12 bases between them. Written as DNA, the CDR3 is TGCAGCGTTGAAGTGGGGGGCTTTGACTATGGCTACACCTTC. Translated: CSVEVGGFDYGYTF.

The chain links TRBV4-1 to TRBJ2-1; TRBD2 matches 7 bases. Losses at the gene ends were 0 bases for V and 8 bases for J; bases not matched to a gene: 13. The V gene's germline CDR1 is MGHRA and CDR2 YSYEKL. The CDR3 extends over 17 amino acids. CDR3 bases: TGCGCCAGCAGCCAAGATCGTGGGGCGGGAGTTACGGATGAGCAGTTCTTC. This gives the protein CASSQDRGAGVTDEQFF.

Ten or more counts support this clonotype. CDR3 loop: CASSLGGTSGNEQFF. CDR3 coding DNA: TGTGCCAGCAGCTTAGGAGGGACTAGCGGTAATGAGCAGTTCTTC. The rearrangement links TRBV7-3 to TRBJ2-1; 11 bases agree with TRBD2. V was clipped by 2 bases and J by 7 bases; unmatched bases: 4. The germline V gene has CDR1 SGHTA and CDR2 FQGTGA. This CDR3 comprises 15 residues.

This clonotype was observed at least ten times. The chain couples TRBV7-9 to TRBJ2-3, with a possible D match to TRBD2 (6 bases). The CDR3 extends over 16 amino acids. V shed 0 bases and J shed 2 bases, with 12 bases lying between them. The germline V gene has CDR1 SEHNR and CDR2 FQNEAQ (reference sequence). This chain's CDR3 is CASSLAPGETTDTQYF. The CDR3 DNA sequence: TGTGCCAGCAGCTTAGCCCCGGGAGAAACCACAGATACGCAGTATTTT.

The sample holds many counts of this clonotype. This rearrangement joins TRBV12-3 or TRBV12-4 to TRBJ1-3; 7 bases map to TRBD1. Trimming took 7 bases from V and 5 from J; bases not matched to a gene: 11. This CDR3 spans 15 amino acids. Here the CDR3 reads CASIPRTGSRNTIYF. The CDR3 DNA is TGTGCCAGCATCCCTAGGACAGGTAGTCGAAACACCATATATTTT.

The CDR3 loop reads CSARGRRIRDRSYEQYF. The CDR3, as DNA: TGCAGTGCTAGAGGTCGGCGGATCCGGGACCGATCCTACGAGCAGTACTTC. V and J are TRBV20-1 and TRBJ2-7; either TRBD1 or TRBD2 may fit D (5 bases each). The V end was cut by 1 base, the J end by 1 base, with 20 bases between. Germline V gene sequence: CDR1 DFQATT, CDR2 SNEGSKA (reference sequence). This CDR3 is 17 amino acids long.

This clonotype was observed a few times. This chain joins TRBV28 and TRBJ1-4, with D perhaps TRBD1 (6 bases). The CDR3 length is 13 residues. The V gene lost 10 bases and the J gene lost 7 bases, with 16 bases spanning the gap. CDR1 is MDHEN and CDR2 is SYDVKM in the germline V gene. This chain's CDR3 is CATTGRGGEKLFF. The CDR3 DNA is TGTGCCACCACCGGCAGGGGAGGTGAAAAACTGTTTTTT. Full variable domain (missing parts from reference TRBV28 and TRBJ1-4): DVKVTQSSRYLVKRTGEKVFLECVQDMDHENMFWYRQDPGLGLRLIYFSYDVKMKEKGDIPEGYSVSREKKERFSLILESASTNQTSMYLCATTGRGGEKLFFGSGTQLSVL.

This clonotype was counted many times. The CDR3 does not close with the conserved phenylalanine or tryptophan, likely indicating a read error. The chain couples TRBV10-3 to TRBJ1-6, with D possibly matching TRBD1 (6 bases). Germline CDR1 and CDR2: ENHRY and SYGVKD. The CDR3 spans 16 residues. Trimming removed 5 bases from V and 7 bases from J, with 18 bases in between. The CDR3 sequence is CAISPRQEGRNSPLHL. The CDR3 coding sequence is TGTGCCATCAGTCCTAGACAGGAAGGGCGCAATTCACCCCTCCACCTT.

This clonotype was counted ten times or more. The chain uses TRBV11-2 and TRBJ2-7, with D hard to call. CDR3 size: 14 residues. Per germline, CDR1 SGHAT and CDR2 FQNNGV. Trimming took off 1 base at V and 1 base at J, with 8 bases between the two ends. The DNA of the CDR3 is TGTGCCAGCAGCTTAGCGGCAGGTTCCTACGAGCAGTACTTC. This translates into CASSLAAGSYEQYF.